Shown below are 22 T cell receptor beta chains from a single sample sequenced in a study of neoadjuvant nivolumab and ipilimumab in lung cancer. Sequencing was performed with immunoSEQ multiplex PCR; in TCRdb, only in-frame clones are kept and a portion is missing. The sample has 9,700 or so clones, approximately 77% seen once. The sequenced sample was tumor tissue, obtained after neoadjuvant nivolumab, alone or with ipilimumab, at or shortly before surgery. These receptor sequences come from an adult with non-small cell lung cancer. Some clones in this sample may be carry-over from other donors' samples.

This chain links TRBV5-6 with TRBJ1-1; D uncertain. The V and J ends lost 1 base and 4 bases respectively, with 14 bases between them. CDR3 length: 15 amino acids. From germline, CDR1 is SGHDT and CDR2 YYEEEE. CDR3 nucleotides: TGTGCCAGCAGCTTGCGGCGAAGGGAGGGCACTGAAGCTTTCTTT. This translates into CASSLRRREGTEAFF.

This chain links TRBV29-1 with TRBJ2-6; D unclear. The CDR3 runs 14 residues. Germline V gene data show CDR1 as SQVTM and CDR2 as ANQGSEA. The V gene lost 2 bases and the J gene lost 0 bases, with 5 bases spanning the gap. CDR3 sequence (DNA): TGCAGCGTTGAATTCGACTCTGGGGCCAACGTCCTGACTTTC. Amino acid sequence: CSVEFDSGANVLTF.

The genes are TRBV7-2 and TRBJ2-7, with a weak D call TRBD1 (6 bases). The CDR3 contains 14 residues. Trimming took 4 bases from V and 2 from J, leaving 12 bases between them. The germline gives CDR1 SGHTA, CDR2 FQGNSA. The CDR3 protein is CASSSLDSPYEQYF. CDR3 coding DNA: TGTGCCAGCAGCTCTCTGGACAGCCCCTACGAGCAGTACTTC.

The CDR3 is CASSQDHEFAGYLVYGYTF. CDR3 DNA: TGCGCCAGCAGCCAAGATCACGAGTTCGCAGGGTATCTAGTCTATGGCTACACCTTC. This chain links TRBV4-3 with TRBJ1-2, with D possibly TRBD1 on 5 matching bases. Trimming cost V 0 bases and J 4 bases, with 24 bases left between them. Germline assignment: CDR1 LGHNA and CDR2 YSLEER. This CDR3 region has 19 residues.

The chain's CDR3 is CAISARQGMNTEAFF. Written as DNA, the CDR3 is TGTGCCATCAGTGCCCGACAGGGGATGAACACTGAAGCTTTCTTT. This sequence joins TRBV10-3 and TRBJ1-1; 8 nucleotides line up with TRBD1. V trimming: 4 bases; J trimming: 0 bases; junction bases outside the gene matches: 4. From germline, CDR1 is ENHRY and CDR2 SYGVKD. The CDR3 totals 15 residues.

DNA of the CDR3: TGTGCCAGCAGCTTACTTCGCGGGGGGAACAATGAGCAGTTCTTC. Translated: CASSLLRGGNNEQFF. The chain recombines TRBV7-2 with TRBJ2-1, with 8 bases identical to TRBD2. The CDR3 sequence is 15 residues long. Germline values: CDR1 SGHTA, CDR2 FQGNSA. With 2 bases clipped from V and 5 bases from J, the junction kept 5 bases outside the gene matches.

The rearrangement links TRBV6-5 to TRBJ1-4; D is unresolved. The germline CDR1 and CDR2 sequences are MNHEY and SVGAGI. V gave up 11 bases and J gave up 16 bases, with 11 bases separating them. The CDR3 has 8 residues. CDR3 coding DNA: TGTGCCTTACCGGGTCGGTTTTTT. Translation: CALPGRFF.

CDR3 DNA sequence: TGTGCCAGCAGCGTAGGGAGCGGTGCGAATCAGCCCCAGCATTTT. Its protein product is CASSVGSGANQPQHF. The chain employs TRBV9 and TRBJ1-5; D is undetermined. The V gene lost 0 bases and the J gene lost 4 bases, with 11 bases spanning the gap. Germline assignment: CDR1 SGDLS and CDR2 YYNGEE. The CDR3 covers 15 residues.

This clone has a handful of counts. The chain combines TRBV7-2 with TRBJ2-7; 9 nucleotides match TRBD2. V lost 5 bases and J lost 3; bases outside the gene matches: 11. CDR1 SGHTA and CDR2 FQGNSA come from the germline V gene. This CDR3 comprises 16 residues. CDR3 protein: CASSRLPGLAFYEQYF. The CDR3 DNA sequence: TGTGCCAGCAGCCGACTCCCGGGACTAGCTTTCTACGAGCAGTACTTC.

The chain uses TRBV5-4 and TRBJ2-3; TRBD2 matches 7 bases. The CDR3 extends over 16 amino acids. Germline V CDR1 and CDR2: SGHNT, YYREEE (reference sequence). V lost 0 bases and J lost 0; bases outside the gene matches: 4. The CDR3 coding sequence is TGTGCCAGCAGCTTGGGAACTAGCGAGAGCACAGATACGCAGTATTTT. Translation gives CASSLGTSESTDTQYF.

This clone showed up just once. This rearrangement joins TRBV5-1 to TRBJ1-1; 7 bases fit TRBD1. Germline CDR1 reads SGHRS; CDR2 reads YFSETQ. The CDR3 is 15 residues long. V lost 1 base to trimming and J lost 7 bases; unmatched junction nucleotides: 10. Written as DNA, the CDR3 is TGCGCCAGCAGCTTGAGTCCCAAGGGGGCCGTTGAAGCTTTCTTT. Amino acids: CASSLSPKGAVEAFF.

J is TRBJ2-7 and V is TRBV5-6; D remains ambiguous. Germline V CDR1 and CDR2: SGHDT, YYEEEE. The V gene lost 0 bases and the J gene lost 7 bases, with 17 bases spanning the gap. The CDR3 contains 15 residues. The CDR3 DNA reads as TGTGCCAGCAGCTTGGGGGCCCGAATCGGTGAGGAGCAGTACTTC. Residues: CASSLGARIGEEQYF.

CDR3 protein: CASSLDLFRTDTQYF. In DNA form, the CDR3 reads TGTGCCAGCAGCTTAGATCTATTTCGCACAGATACGCAGTATTTT. The J gene is TRBJ2-3, the V gene TRBV11-2; D is unresolved. Trimming pared 0 bases from V and 1 base from J, leaving 8 bases between. Germline V gene lookup returns CDR1 SGHAT and CDR2 FQNNGV. This CDR3 spans 15 amino acids.

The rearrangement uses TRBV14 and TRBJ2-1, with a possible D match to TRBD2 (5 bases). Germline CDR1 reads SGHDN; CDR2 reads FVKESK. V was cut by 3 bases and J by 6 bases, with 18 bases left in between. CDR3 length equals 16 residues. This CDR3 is CASSHLTGNPFNEQFF. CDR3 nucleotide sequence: TGTGCCAGCAGCCACCTCACCGGGAACCCTTTCAATGAGCAGTTCTTC.

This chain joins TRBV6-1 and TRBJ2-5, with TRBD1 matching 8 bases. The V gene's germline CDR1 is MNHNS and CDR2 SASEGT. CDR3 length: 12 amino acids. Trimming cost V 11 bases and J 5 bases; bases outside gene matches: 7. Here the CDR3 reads CAGQGSGETQYF. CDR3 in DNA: TGTGCCGGACAGGGTTCGGGGGAGACCCAGTACTTC.

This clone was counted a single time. CDR3 residues: CASSHDNYGYTF. CDR3 DNA: TGTGCCAGCAGCCATGATAACTATGGCTACACCTTC. The chain has TRBV4-2 and TRBJ1-2; no reliable D call. The CDR3 consists of 12 residues. V was cut by 3 bases and J by 1 base, with 3 bases left in between. CDR1 and CDR2 (germline): LGHNA, YNFKEQ.

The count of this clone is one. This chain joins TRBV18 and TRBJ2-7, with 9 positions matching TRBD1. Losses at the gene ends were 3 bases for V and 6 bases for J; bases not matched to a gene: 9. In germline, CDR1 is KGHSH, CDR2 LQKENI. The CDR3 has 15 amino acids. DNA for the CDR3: TGTGCCAGCTCACCCGGGGGACAGGGTAAATCCGAGCAGTACTTC. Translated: CASSPGGQGKSEQYF.

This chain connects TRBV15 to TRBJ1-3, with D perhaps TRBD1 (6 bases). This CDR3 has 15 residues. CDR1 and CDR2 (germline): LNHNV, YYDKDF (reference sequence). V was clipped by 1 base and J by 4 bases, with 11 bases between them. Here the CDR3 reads CATSRVSGEGNTIYF. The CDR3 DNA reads TGTGCCACCAGCAGAGTTTCAGGGGAAGGAAACACCATATATTTT.

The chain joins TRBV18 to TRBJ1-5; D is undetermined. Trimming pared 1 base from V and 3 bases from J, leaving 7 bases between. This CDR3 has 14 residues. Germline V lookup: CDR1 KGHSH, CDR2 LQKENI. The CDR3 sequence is CASSPQGDNQPQHF. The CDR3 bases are TGTGCCAGCTCACCACAGGGAGACAATCAGCCCCAGCATTTT.

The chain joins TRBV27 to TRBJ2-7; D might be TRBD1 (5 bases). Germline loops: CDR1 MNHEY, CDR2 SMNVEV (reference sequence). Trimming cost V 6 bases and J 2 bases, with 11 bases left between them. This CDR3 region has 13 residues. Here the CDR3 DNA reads TGTGCCAGCAGCCGGCAGGGTACCTACGAGCAGTACTTC. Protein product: CASSRQGTYEQYF.

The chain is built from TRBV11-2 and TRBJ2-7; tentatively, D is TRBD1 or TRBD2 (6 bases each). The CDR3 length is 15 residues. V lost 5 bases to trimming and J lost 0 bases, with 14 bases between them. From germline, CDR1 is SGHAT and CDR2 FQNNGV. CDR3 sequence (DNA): TGTGCCAGCAGCCGAGCGGAGGGGGGCTCCTACGAGCAGTACTTC. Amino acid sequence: CASSRAEGGSYEQYF.

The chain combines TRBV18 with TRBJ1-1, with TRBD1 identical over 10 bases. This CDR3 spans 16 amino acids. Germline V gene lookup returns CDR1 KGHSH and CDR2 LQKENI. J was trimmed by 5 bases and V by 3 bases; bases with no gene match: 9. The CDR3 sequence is CASSPGQGVAGTEAFF. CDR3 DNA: TGTGCCAGCTCACCTGGACAGGGGGTTGCGGGAACTGAAGCTTTCTTT.